These 20 T cell receptor beta chains originate from one sample sequenced in a study of human T cells and chemical hapten exposure (dated by TCRdb to about 2021). The time point label on this specimen signifies: patch test 2, 6 weeks after DPC sensitization. The sample's treatment or condition, from its label and the paper: therapeutic diphenylcyclopropenone sensitization with weekly scalp DPC. The protocol used for the library was RACE. Sequenced on a NextSeq 500. TCRdb reran the public reads through fastp at Q25 and MiXCR, keeping productive beta chains. Each CDR3 protein gets just one entry, which takes the most common genes and DNA from the rows behind it. The sample has 84,000 or so distinct CDR3 sequences on record, roughly 10% of them singletons. The ten biggest clones cover 2% to 3% of the sample. Specimen: whole blood, collected in connection with sensitization to the hapten diphenylcyclopropenone (DPC). The receptors originated from a woman aged 25 to 39 with alopecia areata. Some clones in this sample may be carry-over from other donors' samples.

This clonotype was detected many times. The rearrangement joins TRBV29-1 to TRBJ1-2; D may be TRBD1 (5 bases). This CDR3 has 14 amino acids. Trimming removed 3 bases at V and 0 bases at J, with 11 bases between. Germline V gene data show CDR1 as SQVTM and CDR2 as ANQGSEA. The CDR3 region is CSVDMRGTNYGYTF. CDR3 bases: TGCAGCGTTGACATGAGGGGAACTAACTATGGCTACACCTTC. Looking up the rest from reference TRBV29-1 and TRBJ1-2 gives the full variable domain: SAVISQKPSRDICQRGTSLTIQCQVDSQVTMMFWYRQQPGQSLTLIATANQGSEATYESGFVIDKFPISRPNLTFSTLTVSNMSPEDSSIYLCSVDMRGTNYGYTFGSGTRLTVV.

A few counts support this clonotype. The chain joins TRBV6-2 or TRBV6-3 to TRBJ2-5; perhaps TRBD2 as D (5 bases). With 6 bases removed from V and 1 base from J, the gap between germline ends came to 12 bases. This CDR3 has 14 residues. Germline V gene data show CDR1 as MNHEY and CDR2 as SVGEGT. CDR3 amino acids: CASSPGLIQETQYF. CDR3 sequence (DNA): TGTGCCAGCAGCCCCGGACTTATCCAAGAGACCCAGTACTTC.

There are many counts of this clonotype. The gene calls are TRBV12-3 or TRBV12-4 and TRBJ1-1; D unresolved. The CDR3 loop spans 13 amino acids. The germline V and J ends were trimmed by 2 bases and 6 bases, with 10 bases remaining between them. The CDR3 spells CASSLHGIAEAFF. The CDR3, as DNA: TGTGCCAGCAGTTTACACGGCATAGCTGAAGCTTTCTTT.

The chain links TRBV29-1 to TRBJ1-1, with 8 bases fitting TRBD1. The CDR3 consists of 13 residues. Germline V gives CDR1 SQVTM, CDR2 ANQGSEA. Losses at the gene ends were 5 bases for V and 4 bases for J; bases not matched to a gene: 6. CDR3 nucleotides: TGCAGCGTTCAGGGGGCTGGGGGCACTGAAGCTTTCTTT. Its translation is CSVQGAGGTEAFF. The full variable domain, rest sourced from reference TRBV29-1 and TRBJ1-1, is SAVISQKPSRDICQRGTSLTIQCQVDSQVTMMFWYRQQPGQSLTLIATANQGSEATYESGFVIDKFPISRPNLTFSTLTVSNMSPEDSSIYLCSVQGAGGTEAFFGQGTRLTVV.

This clonotype was detected many times. The gene calls are TRBV29-1 and TRBJ1-1; D is uncertain. This CDR3 has 13 amino acids. The V gene lost 7 bases and the J gene lost 1 base, with 13 bases spanning the gap. Looked up from germline, CDR1 is SQVTM and CDR2 is ANQGSEA. The CDR3 nucleotides are TGCAGCGGCAATGGCGCCCGGAACACTGAAGCTTTCTTT. It codes for CSGNGARNTEAFF.

This clonotype was detected ten times or more. This sequence joins TRBV7-6 and TRBJ2-3, with 9 bases matching TRBD1. Per germline, CDR1 SGHVS and CDR2 FNYEAQ. The CDR3 contains 17 residues. The junction had 5 bases not matched to a gene; V was cut back by 0 bases and J by 1 base. The CDR3 sequence is CASSLAGTGIGTDTQYF. CDR3 sequence (DNA): TGTGCCAGCAGCTTAGCAGGGACAGGGATCGGCACAGATACGCAGTATTTT.

A few counts support this clonotype. This chain uses TRBV12-3 or TRBV12-4 with TRBJ2-2; D perhaps matches TRBD1 (6 bases). Between the trimmed V and J ends, which lost 5 bases and 7 bases, there was a span of 8 bases. The CDR3 length is 12 residues. The CDR3 is CASSQGYGELFF. CDR3 nucleotides: TGTGCCAGCAGTCAGGGGTACGGGGAGCTGTTTTTT.

This rearrangement joins TRBV29-1 to TRBJ1-1; the match to TRBD1 covers 7 bases. The V gene's germline CDR1 is SQVTM and CDR2 ANQGSEA. This CDR3 has 12 residues. The trim removed 4 bases at V and 6 bases at J, leaving 5 bases unmatched. The CDR3 coding sequence is TGCAGCGTTGCGAATCAGGGGGCTGAAGCTTTCTTT. Its translation: CSVANQGAEAFF.

This clonotype was picked up many times. This rearrangement joins TRBV27 to TRBJ2-7; the match to TRBD1 covers 9 bases. This CDR3 comprises 15 residues. With 5 bases clipped from V and 7 bases from J, the junction kept 12 bases outside the gene matches. Germline CDR1 is MNHEY and CDR2 is SMNVEV (reference sequence). CDR3 nucleotides: TGTGCCAGCAGTCCCAACAGGGGGCGGACGGGTGAGCAGTACTTC. Its protein is CASSPNRGRTGEQYF.

At least ten counts were recorded for this clonotype. This chain joins TRBV6-1 and TRBJ1-2; 7 bases align to TRBD1. Germline CDR1 and CDR2: MNHNS and SASEGT. The CDR3 spans 18 residues. V lost 2 bases and J lost 1; bases outside the gene matches: 13. The chain's CDR3 is CASSERGTAGDVNYGYTF. The DNA for the CDR3 is TGTGCCAGCAGTGAAAGGGGGACAGCCGGGGACGTTAACTATGGCTACACCTTC.

This clonotype was seen a few times. The chain recombines TRBV12-3 or TRBV12-4 with TRBJ2-5; 11 bases are shared with TRBD2. V lost 6 bases, J lost 3 bases, and 6 bases stayed unmatched. CDR3 length: 15 residues. CDR3 nucleotides: TGTGCCAGCAGGCACGTAGCGGGGGGGAAAGAGACCCAGTACTTC. Its protein product is CASRHVAGGKETQYF.

This clonotype has ten or more counts. The genes are TRBV25-1 and TRBJ2-3; TRBD2 is a possible D gene (5 bases). The V and J ends lost 1 base and 2 bases respectively, with 13 bases between them. The germline CDR1 and CDR2 sequences are MGHDK and SYGVNS. This CDR3 has 16 residues. The CDR3 DNA follows: TGTGCCAGCAGTGAATCGACGGGGTGGTACACAGATACGCAGTATTTT. Translating gives CASSESTGWYTDTQYF.

Many counts were recorded for this clonotype. CDR3 coding DNA: TGTGCCAGCAGTAAAGGGATCACCAACACCGGGGAGCTGTTTTTT. Residues: CASSKGITNTGELFF. The genes are TRBV2 and TRBJ2-2; D is unclear. Germline CDR1 is SNHLY and CDR2 is FYNNEI. V gave up 5 bases and J gave up 2 bases, with 12 bases separating them. The length of the CDR3 is 15 residues. Full variable domain (missing parts from reference TRBV2 and TRBJ2-2): EPEVTQTPSHQVTQMGQEVILRCVPISNHLYFYWYRQILGQKVEFLVSFYNNEISEKSEIFDDQFSVERPDGSNFTLKIRSTKLEDSAMYFCASSKGITNTGELFFGEGSRLTVL.

This clonotype has a handful of counts. The chain links TRBV7-9 to TRBJ2-7; TRBD2 aligns across 14 bases. This CDR3 is 16 amino acids long. Germline CDR1 is SEHNR and CDR2 is FQNEAQ (reference sequence). Trimming at V came to 0 bases and at J to 5 bases, leaving 3 bases not matched to a gene. CDR3: CASSLATSGGADEQYF. The CDR3 bases are TGTGCCAGCAGCTTAGCGACTAGCGGGGGGGCCGACGAGCAGTACTTC.

In its sample, this clonotype was seen many times. The chain carries TRBV19 and TRBJ1-1; D may be TRBD1 (5 bases). Germline CDR1 is LNHDA and CDR2 is SQIVND (reference sequence). This CDR3 contains 14 residues. Trimming took 3 bases from V and 3 from J, leaving 11 bases between them. The CDR3 DNA sequence: TGTGCCAGTAGTATTCGGGGGGAGTACACTGAAGCTTTCTTT. Protein product: CASSIRGEYTEAFF.

There are a few counts of this clonotype. The chain links TRBV3-1 to TRBJ2-3; TRBD2 matches at 12 bases. Trimming took 4 bases from V and 5 from J; bases not matched to a gene: 4. CDR3 size: 15 residues. CDR1 and CDR2 (germline): LGHDT, YNNKEL (reference sequence). The CDR3, as DNA: TGTGCCAGCAGCCCCACTAGCGGGAGGCAAGATACGCAGTATTTT. Amino acids: CASSPTSGRQDTQYF.

This clonotype occurred many times. This chain uses TRBV12-3 or TRBV12-4 with TRBJ2-1, with D unclear. The CDR3 totals 12 residues. Trimming removed 5 bases from V and 15 bases from J, with 17 bases in between. The CDR3 is CASSPSRLPRFF. DNA for the CDR3: TGTGCCAGCAGTCCCTCCCGACTCCCTCGGTTCTTC.

The V call is TRBV28, the J call TRBJ1-2; tentative D call: TRBD1 (5 bases). Trimming left V 4 bases short and J 5 bases short, with 14 bases between. Germline lookup yields CDR1 MDHEN and CDR2 SYDVKM. The CDR3 totals 14 residues. This CDR3 is CASSSSGTHYGYTF. CDR3 nucleotides: TGTGCCAGCAGTTCATCTGGGACGCATTATGGCTACACCTTC.

This clonotype was seen at least ten times. The chain is built from TRBV7-9 and TRBJ1-4; D is ambiguous. This CDR3 contains 12 residues. Trimming took off 5 bases at V and 7 bases at J, with 8 bases between the two ends. In germline, CDR1 is SEHNR, CDR2 FQNEAQ (reference sequence). The CDR3 DNA reads TGTGCCAGCAGCCCCAGTGGTGAAAAACTGTTTTTT. Translating gives CASSPSGEKLFF.

This clonotype was observed at least ten times. The chain carries TRBV4-3 and TRBJ1-6; D is ambiguous. The CDR3 has 17 residues. Trimming stripped 0 bases from V and 3 bases from J, with 12 bases between. The V gene's germline CDR1 is LGHNA and CDR2 YSLEER. The CDR3 region has the DNA TGCGCCAGCAGCCAAGAACTGGACGGCTTCTATAATTCACCCCTCCACTTT. It translates to CASSQELDGFYNSPLHF.